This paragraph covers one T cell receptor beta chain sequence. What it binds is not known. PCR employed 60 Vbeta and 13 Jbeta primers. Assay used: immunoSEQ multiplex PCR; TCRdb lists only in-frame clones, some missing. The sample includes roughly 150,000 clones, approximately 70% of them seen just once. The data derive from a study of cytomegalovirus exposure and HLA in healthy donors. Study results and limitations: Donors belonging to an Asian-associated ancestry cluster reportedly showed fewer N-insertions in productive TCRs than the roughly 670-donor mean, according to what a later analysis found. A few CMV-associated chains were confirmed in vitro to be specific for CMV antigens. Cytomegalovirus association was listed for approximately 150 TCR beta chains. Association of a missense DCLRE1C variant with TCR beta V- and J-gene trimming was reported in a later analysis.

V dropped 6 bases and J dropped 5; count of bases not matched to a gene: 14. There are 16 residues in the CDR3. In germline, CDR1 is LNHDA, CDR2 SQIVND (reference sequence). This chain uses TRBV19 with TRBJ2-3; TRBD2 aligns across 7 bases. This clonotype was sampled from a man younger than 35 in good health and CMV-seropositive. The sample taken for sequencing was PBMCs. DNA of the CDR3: TGTGCCAGTAGCCCAGCGGGGTCGGCAAAAAGAGATACGCAGTATTTT. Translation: CASSPAGSAKRDTQYF.